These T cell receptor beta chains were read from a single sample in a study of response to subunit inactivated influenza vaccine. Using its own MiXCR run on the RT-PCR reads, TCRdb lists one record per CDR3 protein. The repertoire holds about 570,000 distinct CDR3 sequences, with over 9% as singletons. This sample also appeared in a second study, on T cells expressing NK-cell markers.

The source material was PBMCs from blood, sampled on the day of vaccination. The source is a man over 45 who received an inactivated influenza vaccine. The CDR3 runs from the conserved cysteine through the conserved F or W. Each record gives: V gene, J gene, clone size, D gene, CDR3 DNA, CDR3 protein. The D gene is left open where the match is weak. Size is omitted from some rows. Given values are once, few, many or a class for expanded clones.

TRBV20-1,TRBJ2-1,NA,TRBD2,TGCAGTGCCGTTCCGGGACTAGCAGCCTACAATGAGCAGTTCTTC,CSAVPGLAAYNEQFF
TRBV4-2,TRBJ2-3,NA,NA,TGTGCCAGCAGCCAAGGACAGGAGAGGGCAGATACGCAGTATTTT,CASSQGQERADTQYF
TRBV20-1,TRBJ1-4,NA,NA,TGCAGTGCTATCCGGGACGACGAAAAACTGTTTTTT,CSAIRDDEKLFF
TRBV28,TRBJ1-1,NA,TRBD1,TGTGCCAGCAGTCCGCGGACAGGGTTAACTGAAGCTTTCTTT,CASSPRTGLTEAFF
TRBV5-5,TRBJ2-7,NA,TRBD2,TGTGCCAGCAGCTGGGGGACTAGCGGTGGGAACGAGCAGTACTTC,CASSWGTSGGNEQYF
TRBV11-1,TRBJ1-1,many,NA,TGTGCCAGCAGCTTACCTCCGTGGCAGGGAAAAGCGAACACTGAAGCTTTCTTT,CASSLPPWQGKANTEAFF
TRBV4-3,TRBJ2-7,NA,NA,TGCGCCAGCAGCCAAGTAGCAGACTCCTACGAGCAGTACTTC,CASSQVADSYEQYF
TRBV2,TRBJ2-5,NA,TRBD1,TGTGCCAGCACCCCCCGTGGCAGGGGGCTAGAGACCCAGTACTTC,CASTPRGRGLETQYF
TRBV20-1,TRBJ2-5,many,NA,TGCAGTGCTAGCCCCCTGAGCGAGACCCAGTACTTC,CSASPLSETQYF
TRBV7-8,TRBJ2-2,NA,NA,TGTGCCAGCAGCTTAACAGGGAGCGTCACCGGGGAGCTGTTTTTT,CASSLTGSVTGELFF
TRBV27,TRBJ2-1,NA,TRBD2,TGTGCCAGCAGTTTGCGCCTAGCGGATTTGGGGAATGAGCAGTTCTTC,CASSLRLADLGNEQFF
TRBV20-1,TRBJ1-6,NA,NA,TGCAGTAGTAGAGGGGGGGTGAATTCACCCCTCCACTTT,CSSRGGVNSPLHF
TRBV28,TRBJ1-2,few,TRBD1,TGTGCCAGCAGACTGGACAGGGATCGGTATGGCTACACCTTC,CASRLDRDRYGYTF
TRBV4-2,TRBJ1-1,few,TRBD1,TGTGCCAGCAGCTTACAGGGGGGGCTAACGGACACTGAAGCTTTCTTT,CASSLQGGLTDTEAFF
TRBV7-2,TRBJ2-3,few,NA,TGTGCCAGCAGCTTAGGCAGCACCGGTGCAGATACGCAGTATTTT,CASSLGSTGADTQYF
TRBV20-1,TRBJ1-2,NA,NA,TGCAGTGCTAGATACAGGGAGGGGGTAGTCTATGGCTACACCTTC,CSARYREGVVYGYTF
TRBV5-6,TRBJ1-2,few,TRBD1,TGTGCCAGCAGCTGGGGGCTCTACAGGGGATATGGCTACACCTTC,CASSWGLYRGYGYTF
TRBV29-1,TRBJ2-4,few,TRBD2,TGCAGCGTTGTGGCTAGCGGGGGATACATTCAGTACTTC,CSVVASGGYIQYF
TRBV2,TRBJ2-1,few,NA,TGTGCCAGCAGTGAATCGACGACAGTTAGCCCTAAGTTCTTC,CASSESTTVSPKFF
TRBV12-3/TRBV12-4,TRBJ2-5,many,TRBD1,TGTGCCAGCAGTCCGACAGGGGGCGAAGAGACCCAGTACTTC,CASSPTGGEETQYF
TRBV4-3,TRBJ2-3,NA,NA,TGCGCCAGCAGCCAAGACTGGGGGAAACGGGATACGCAGTATTTT,CASSQDWGKRDTQYF
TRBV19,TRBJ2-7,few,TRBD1,TGTGCCAGTAGGGACAGGGGAGTGCGCGAGCAGTACTTC,CASRDRGVREQYF
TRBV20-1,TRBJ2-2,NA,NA,TGCAGTGCTAGGAGGACCTCGGGCACCGGGGAGCTGTTTTTT,CSARRTSGTGELFF
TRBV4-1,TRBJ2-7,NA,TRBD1,TGCGCCAGCAGCCAAGCCCCGGCGACAGGGATTAGGGTCTACGAGCAGTACTTC,CASSQAPATGIRVYEQYF
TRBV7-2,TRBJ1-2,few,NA,TGTGCCAGCAGCTTAGAATCGAGGGGGGGCGTTGGCTACACCTTC,CASSLESRGGVGYTF
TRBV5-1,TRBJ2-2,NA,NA,TGCGCCAGCAGCTTGGGCAGGGGCGACACCGGGGAGCTGTTTTTT,CASSLGRGDTGELFF
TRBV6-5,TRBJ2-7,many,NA,TGTGCCAGCAGTTATAGAGGGGGGCGCCCCTACGAGCAGTACTTC,CASSYRGGRPYEQYF
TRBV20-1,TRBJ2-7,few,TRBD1,TGCAGTGCTAGTATGCCAGGGGGCGGCGAGCAGTACTTC,CSASMPGGGEQYF
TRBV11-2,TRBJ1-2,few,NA,TGTGCCAGCAGCACCGGGCCAAACTATGGCTACACCTTC,CASSTGPNYGYTF
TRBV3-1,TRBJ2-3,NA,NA,TGTGCCAGCAGCCAAAATCCAGATACGCAGTATTTT,CASSQNPDTQYF
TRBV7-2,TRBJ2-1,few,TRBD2,TGTGCCAGCAGCTTAGTAGGGACTAGCGGCTACAATGAGCAGTTCTTC,CASSLVGTSGYNEQFF
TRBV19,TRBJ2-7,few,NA,TGTGCCAGTAGTATTGGTAGCTCCTCCTACGAGCAGTACTTC,CASSIGSSSYEQYF
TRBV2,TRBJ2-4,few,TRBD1,TGTGCCAGCAGCCGACCGGGACAGGGGGCCAAAAACATTCAGTACTTC,CASSRPGQGAKNIQYF
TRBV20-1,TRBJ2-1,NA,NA,TGCAGTGCCGAGGTTGGGGTCGAGCAGTTCTTC,CSAEVGVEQFF
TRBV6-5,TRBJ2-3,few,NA,TGTGCCAGCAGTTCGAAGGGGCTTGGCGCAGATACGCAGTATTTT,CASSSKGLGADTQYF
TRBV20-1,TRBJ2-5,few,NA,TGCAGTGCTAGATTACCTGCAGGGGCTTTAGAGACCCAGTACTTC,CSARLPAGALETQYF
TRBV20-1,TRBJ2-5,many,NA,TGCAGTGCTCCCCCAGGTGGGGATACCCAGTACTTC,CSAPPGGDTQYF
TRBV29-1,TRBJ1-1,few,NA,TGCAGCGTCGTTGGTAAGGGGAACACTGAAGCTTTCTTT,CSVVGKGNTEAFF
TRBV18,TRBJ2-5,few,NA,TGTGCCAGCTCACCTTGGGACGGCAACCTGTTTCGGACCCAGTACTTC,CASSPWDGNLFRTQYF
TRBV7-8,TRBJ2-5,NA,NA,TGTGCCAGCAGCCCGCTCCCACAAGAGACCCAGTACTTC,CASSPLPQETQYF
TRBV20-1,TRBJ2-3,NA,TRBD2,TGCAGTGCTCATAGCGGGTCTAGCACAGATACGCAGTATTTT,CSAHSGSSTDTQYF
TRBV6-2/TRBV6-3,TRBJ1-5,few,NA,TGTGCCAGCAGCAACGGGACCGCGTATAGCAATCAGCCCCAGCATTTT,CASSNGTAYSNQPQHF
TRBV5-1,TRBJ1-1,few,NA,TGCGCCAGCAGCTTCGACAGGATGAACACTGAAGCTTTCTTT,CASSFDRMNTEAFF
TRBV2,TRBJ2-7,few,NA,TGTGCCACCAGAAGCGCACTGCTCTCCTACGAGCAGTACTTC,CATRSALLSYEQYF
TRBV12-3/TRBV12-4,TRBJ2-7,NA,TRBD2,TGTGCCAGCGCCCCCGCGGGGGGCCCCTCCTACGAGCAGTACTTC,CASAPAGGPSYEQYF
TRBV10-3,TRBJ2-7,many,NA,TGTGCCATCAGTGAGTCAAGATTGGACTCCTACGAGCAGTACTTC,CAISESRLDSYEQYF
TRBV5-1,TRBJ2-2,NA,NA,TGCGCCAGCAGCTCTAATCTGTACAACACCGGGGAGCTGTTTTTT,CASSSNLYNTGELFF
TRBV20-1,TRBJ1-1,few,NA,TGCAGTGCTATTTCGATAGAAGCGAACACTGAAGCTTTCTTT,CSAISIEANTEAFF
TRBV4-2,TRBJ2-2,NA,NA,TGTGCCAGCAGCCTAAAGCAGGGGAACACCGGGGAGCTGTTTTTT,CASSLKQGNTGELFF
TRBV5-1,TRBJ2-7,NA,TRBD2,TGCGCCAGCAGCTTGAGTACTAGCGCCTACGAGCAGTACTTC,CASSLSTSAYEQYF
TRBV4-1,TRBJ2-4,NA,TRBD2,TGCGCCAGCAGCCATTTTGGGCTAGCGGGGGAGCCAAACCTAAAAAACATTCAGTACTTC,CASSHFGLAGEPNLKNIQYF
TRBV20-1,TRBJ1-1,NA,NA,TGCAGTGCTAGTAAGGTCTCAGGGGTTAACACTGAAGCTTTCTTT,CSASKVSGVNTEAFF
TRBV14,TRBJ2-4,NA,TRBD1,TGTGCCAGCAGCCAAAGGACAGGGCTAGCCAAAAACATTCAGTACTTC,CASSQRTGLAKNIQYF
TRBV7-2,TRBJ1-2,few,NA,TGTGCCAGCAGCTTAGGGGACGCCCGATCTGGCTACACCTTC,CASSLGDARSGYTF
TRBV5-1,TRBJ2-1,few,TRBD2,TGCGCCAGCAGCTTGGCTTCTAGCGGGGTCTATGAGCAGTTCTTC,CASSLASSGVYEQFF
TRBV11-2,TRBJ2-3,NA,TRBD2,TGTGCCAGCAGCTTAGCGGGAGGGGCGGCAGATACGCAGTATTTT,CASSLAGGAADTQYF
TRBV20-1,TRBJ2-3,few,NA,TGCAGTGTCTTAGGACTCGATAGCACAGATACGCAGTATTTT,CSVLGLDSTDTQYF